A selection of T cell receptor beta chains follows, all from one sample in a study of blood T cell repertoires in COVID-19. Generated by immunoSEQ multiplex PCR, the TCRdb table keeps only in-frame clones and is missing some. The data hold hundreds of thousands of clones, with about 89% observed a single time. The sequenced sample was peripheral blood. These receptors were taken from a man aged 40-50 years with acute or convalescent COVID-19. Both conserved end residues are trimmed from each CDR3. Some rows mark clone size as missing; the rest say once, few, many or name a class of expanded clone.

TRBJ2-5,TRBV5-4,.,ASSLIHDTRGETQY
TRBJ1-2,TRBV30,.,AGEADGYT
TRBJ1-3,TRBV5-1,.,ASSTGTGVGNTIY
TRBJ2-7,TRBV5-6,.,ASSLTSGGVTYEQY
TRBJ2-1,TRBV2,.,ASSSLLGGGDEQF
TRBJ2-3,TRBV28,.,ASGPGAGVKDTQY
TRBJ2-5,TRBV5-1,once,ASSWSPGEETQY
TRBJ2-2,TRBV5-1,.,ASSQRTENTGELF
TRBJ2-1,TRBV11-2,.,ASRPTSGREGEQF
TRBJ2-4,TRBV2,many,ASFAVIAKNIQY
TRBJ2-1,TRBV24-1,few,ATSDPGLADEQF
TRBJ1-2,TRBV14,.,ASSQVPGWYGYT
TRBJ1-2,TRBV7-2,.,ASSLVYGTGNYGYT
TRBJ2-1,TRBV30,.,AWSPLLGGYNEQF
TRBJ2-3,TRBV2,.,ASSSTDTQY
TRBJ2-1,TRBV19,.,ATGPVDSSYNEQF
TRBJ1-1,TRBV11-3,.,ASSLGATNTEAF
TRBJ1-2,TRBV13,.,ASSLGSVGGAHGYT
TRBJ2-1,TRBV7-8,.,ASSFTGVGNEQF
TRBJ2-5,TRBV12-3/TRBV12-4,.,ASSLIRETQY
TRBJ2-4,TRBV19,.,ASSIGSKNIQY
TRBJ1-2,TRBV5-5,.,ASSLDPGLDYGYT
TRBJ2-2,TRBV7-9,few,ADTGTNTGELF
TRBJ2-1,TRBV2,.,ASSDFFNELAGVPRWNEQF
TRBJ1-6,TRBV5-6,.,ASSYDRRNSPLH
TRBJ1-5,TRBV18,.,ASSPIEWTAPGQPQH
TRBJ2-1,TRBV11-3,once,ASSLGRSSYNEQF
TRBJ1-5,TRBV27,few,ASSLSYTAVNQPQH
TRBJ2-1,TRBV5-5,.,ASSLESLAGEGEQF
TRBJ1-1,TRBV7-3,.,ASSPGTGLRGAF
TRBJ1-2,TRBV7-9,.,ASSPPRAGYGYT
TRBJ2-3,TRBV9,.,ASSFSSGGRWDTQY
TRBJ2-3,TRBV5-8,.,ASSEGRVATDTQY
TRBJ1-2,TRBV19,few,ASSVTGSGQNGYT
TRBJ1-4,TRBV11-2,.,ASRSLTGPNEKLF
TRBJ1-2,TRBV5-4,.,ASSKGTGDLGGYT
TRBJ2-1,TRBV6-5,.,ATRSGGGEQF
TRBJ2-7,TRBV4-2,.,ASSQGTSGAAYEQY
TRBJ2-7,TRBV7-6,once,ASSSPTSSYEQY
TRBJ1-6,TRBV6-1,.,ASSEGTLTLH